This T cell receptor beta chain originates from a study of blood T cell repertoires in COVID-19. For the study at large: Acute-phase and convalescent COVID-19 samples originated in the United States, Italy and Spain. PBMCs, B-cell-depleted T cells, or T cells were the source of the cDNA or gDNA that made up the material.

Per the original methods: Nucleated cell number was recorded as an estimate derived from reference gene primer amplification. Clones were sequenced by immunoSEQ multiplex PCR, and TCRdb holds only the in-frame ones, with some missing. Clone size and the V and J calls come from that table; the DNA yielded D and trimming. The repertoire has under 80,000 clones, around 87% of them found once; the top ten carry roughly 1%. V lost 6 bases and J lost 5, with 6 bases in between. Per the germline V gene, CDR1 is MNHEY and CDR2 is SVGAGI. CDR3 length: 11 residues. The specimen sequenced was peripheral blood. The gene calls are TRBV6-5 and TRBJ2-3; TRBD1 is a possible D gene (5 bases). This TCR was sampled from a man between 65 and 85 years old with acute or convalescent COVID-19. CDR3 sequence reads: CASRQVDTQYF. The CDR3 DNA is TGTGCCAGCAGACAGGTAGATACGCAGTATTTT.